The 18 T cell receptor beta chains below all came from one sample that was sequenced in a study of cytomegalovirus exposure and HLA in healthy donors. The PCR made use of 60 Vbeta and 13 Jbeta primers. The method was immunoSEQ multiplex PCR; TCRdb's version includes in-frame clones alone and lacks a portion of them. The table shows roughly 100,000 clones, with roughly 78% occurring only once. What was sequenced was PBMCs. These receptors were taken from a woman aged 40 to 50 in good health and CMV-seronegative.

This clone was counted only a few times. The V gene is TRBV5-1, the J gene TRBJ2-2; D may be TRBD1 (5 bases). Trimming removed 5 bases from V and 0 bases from J, with 11 bases in between. CDR3 length: 15 residues. Germline V gene lookup returns CDR1 SGHRS and CDR2 YFSETQ. The chain's CDR3 is CASRHDSANTGELFF. The CDR3 nucleotides are TGCGCCAGCAGACACGACAGCGCGAACACCGGGGAGCTGTTTTTT.

The chain couples TRBV5-4 to TRBJ2-1; the match to TRBD2 covers 8 bases. The CDR3 runs 16 residues. Germline trimming cut 4 bases from V and 4 bases from J; bases unmatched to any gene: 10. Germline CDR1 is SGHNT and CDR2 is YYREEE (reference sequence). This chain's CDR3 is CASSGEPGLDYNEQFF. The DNA for the CDR3 is TGTGCCAGCAGCGGGGAGCCGGGACTAGATTACAATGAGCAGTTCTTC.

The gene calls are TRBV9 and TRBJ2-7, with 12 bases matching TRBD2. Germline CDR1 SGDLS, CDR2 YYNGEE. The CDR3 is 16 residues long. Trimming removed 0 bases from V and 3 bases from J; junction bases left unmatched: 4. For the CDR3, the DNA is TGTGCCAGCAGCGTAGGCGGGACTAGCGGGTTCTACGAGCAGTACTTC. Translating gives CASSVGGTSGFYEQYF.

The chain carries TRBV5-4 and TRBJ2-2, with 8 bases lining up with TRBD2. V lost 1 base, J lost 1 base, and 3 bases stayed unmatched. The germline V gene has CDR1 SGHNT and CDR2 YYREEE (reference sequence). The CDR3 loop spans 16 amino acids. Here the CDR3 DNA reads TGTGCCAGCAGCTTGAGCGGGGGCTGGAACACCGGGGAGCTGTTTTTT. It yields the protein CASSLSGGWNTGELFF. Filled out from reference TRBV5-4 and TRBJ2-2, the complete variable domain reads ETGVTQSPTHLIKTRGQQVTLRCSSQSGHNTVSWYQQALGQGPQFIFQYYREEENGRGNFPPRFSGLQFPNYSSELNVNALELDDSALYLCASSLSGGWNTGELFFGEGSRLTVL.

The rearrangement uses TRBV27 and TRBJ2-7; TRBD1 aligns across 9 bases. The junction had 5 bases not matched to a gene; V was cut back by 2 bases and J by 3 bases. CDR1 and CDR2 (germline): MNHEY, SMNVEV (reference sequence). The CDR3 extends over 15 amino acids. In nucleotides, the CDR3 is TGTGCCAGCAGTTTACAAGGACAGGGGATCTACGAGCAGTACTTC. Translating it yields CASSLQGQGIYEQYF.

The table lists this clone with a few counts. The chain carries TRBV7-2 and TRBJ1-1; D uncertain. Germline lookup yields CDR1 SGHTA and CDR2 FQGNSA. The CDR3 consists of 11 residues. V was clipped by 5 bases and J by 10 bases, with 11 bases between them. The CDR3 nucleotides read TGTGCCAGCAGCCACGGAGAGGTAGCTTTCTTT. Translating it yields CASSHGEVAFF.

The V and J genes are TRBV20-1 and TRBJ2-3, with D unclear. This CDR3 comprises 11 residues. Germline V CDR1 and CDR2: DFQATT, SNEGSKA (reference sequence). V was trimmed by 3 bases and J by 8 bases, leaving 9 bases between them. This CDR3 reads CSARETVTQYF. The CDR3 bases are TGCAGTGCTAGGGAGACGGTTACGCAGTATTTT.

The rearrangement links TRBV5-4 to TRBJ1-3; 8 positions match TRBD1. This CDR3 contains 15 residues. J was trimmed by 7 bases and V by 0 bases; bases with no gene match: 6. From germline, CDR1 is SGHNT and CDR2 YYREEE (reference sequence). The CDR3 protein is CASSLGGQGGNTIYF. In nucleotides, the CDR3 is TGTGCCAGCAGCTTGGGTGGACAGGGAGGGAACACCATATATTTT. Complete variable domain (other parts from reference TRBV5-4 and TRBJ1-3): ETGVTQSPTHLIKTRGQQVTLRCSSQSGHNTVSWYQQALGQGPQFIFQYYREEENGRGNFPPRFSGLQFPNYSSELNVNALELDDSALYLCASSLGGQGGNTIYFGEGSWLTVV.

V usage is TRBV5-1 and J usage is TRBJ2-1, with 10 nucleotides matching TRBD2. Germline CDR1 and CDR2: SGHRS and YFSETQ. The CDR3 runs 15 residues. J lost 10 bases, V lost 0 bases, and 7 bases had no gene match. The CDR3 sequence: CASSLGSSGSLEQFF. As DNA, the CDR3 is TGCGCCAGCAGCTTGGGATCTAGCGGGAGTTTGGAGCAGTTCTTC.

V usage is TRBV5-1 and J usage is TRBJ1-4; 7 nucleotides agree with TRBD1. The length of the CDR3 is 16 residues. From germline, CDR1 is SGHRS and CDR2 YFSETQ. After removal of 0 bases from V and 2 bases from J, the junction contained 4 bases not matched to a gene. Here the CDR3 DNA reads TGCGCCAGCAGCTTGGCCCCGACAGGGACTAATGAAAAACTGTTTTTT. This translates into CASSLAPTGTNEKLFF.

In this sample, this clone turned up a few times. This chain links TRBV4-3 with TRBJ2-7; 7 nucleotides align to TRBD2. This CDR3 is 16 amino acids long. Losses at the gene ends were 0 bases for V and 2 bases for J; bases not matched to a gene: 7. CDR1 and CDR2 from the germline V gene are LGHNA and YSLEER. DNA of the CDR3: TGCGCCAGCAGCCAAGAGTCCGGCGGGAGCCCCTACGAGCAGTACTTC. This translates into CASSQESGGSPYEQYF.

This clone has a single count. Within the sample, other DNA sequences also encode this same CDR3. The chain uses TRBV7-9 and TRBJ2-2, with 10 bases lining up with TRBD2. V shed 3 bases, J shed 5 bases, and the junction held 12 bases outside the gene matches. The CDR3 spans 18 residues. Germline V gene data show CDR1 as SEHNR and CDR2 as FQNEAQ (reference sequence). CDR3 region: CASSFEVLVLAGTGELFF. The DNA for the CDR3 is TGTGCCAGCAGCTTTGAGGTTTTGGTACTAGCGGGGACCGGGGAGCTGTTTTTT.

The CDR3 protein is CATLGTGGRGGETQYF. DNA of the CDR3: TGTGCCACCCTAGGGACTGGCGGGAGAGGGGGAGAGACCCAGTACTTC. The V call is TRBV15, the J call TRBJ2-5, with D perhaps matching TRBD2 (7 bases). Germline V lookup: CDR1 LNHNV, CDR2 YYDKDF (reference sequence). The CDR3 totals 16 residues. Between the trimmed V and J ends, which lost 8 bases and 4 bases, there was a span of 23 bases.

This clone was picked up one time. This rearrangement joins TRBV19 to TRBJ2-1; D gene ambiguous. Germline-derived CDR1 and CDR2 are LNHDA and SQIVND (reference sequence). The CDR3 sequence is 14 residues long. V lost 3 bases, J lost 6 bases, and 12 bases lay in between. CDR3 in amino acids: CASSIFAGSNEQFF. CDR3 DNA sequence: TGTGCCAGTAGTATTTTTGCAGGTTCCAATGAGCAGTTCTTC.

V gene TRBV6-1 combines with J gene TRBJ2-2; D not resolved. CDR1 MNHNS and CDR2 SASEGT come from the germline V gene. The CDR3 covers 12 residues. Trimming shortened V by 5 bases and J by 6 bases, and 7 bases separated the two germline ends. CDR3 amino acids: CASSLLAGELFF. CDR3 bases: TGTGCCAGCAGTTTACTCGCCGGGGAGCTGTTTTTT.

The CDR3 is CASSLVETGNYGYTF. As DNA, the CDR3 is TGTGCCAGCAGCTTAGTAGAGACAGGCAACTATGGCTACACCTTC. The V and J genes are TRBV11-2 and TRBJ1-2, with D possibly matching TRBD1 (6 bases). Trimming removed 1 base at V and 2 bases at J, with 11 bases between. The CDR3 runs to 15 residues. The germline V gene encodes CDR1 SGHAT and CDR2 FQNNGV.

V usage is TRBV6-6 and J usage is TRBJ1-1; D perhaps matches TRBD1 (5 bases). This CDR3 comprises 15 residues. Germline V CDR1 and CDR2: MNHNY, SVGAGI (reference sequence). The V gene lost 0 bases and the J gene lost 2 bases, with 10 bases spanning the gap. CDR3 loop: CASSYSQVFNTEAFF. CDR3 DNA: TGTGCCAGCAGTTACTCACAGGTCTTCAACACTGAAGCTTTCTTT.

The chain is built from TRBV5-6 and TRBJ2-1, with 7 bases that match TRBD1. Germline V gives CDR1 SGHDT, CDR2 YYEEEE. This CDR3 region has 15 residues. The V segment lost 0 bases and the J segment 0 bases; nucleotides outside the gene matches: 0. CDR3 protein: CASSLGQGSYNEQFF. DNA for the CDR3: TGTGCCAGCAGCTTGGGACAGGGCTCCTACAATGAGCAGTTCTTC. The full variable domain, in which reference TRBV5-6 and TRBJ2-1 provide the parts outside the CDR3, is DAGVTQSPTHLIKTRGQQVTLRCSPKSGHDTVSWYQQALGQGPQFIFQYYEEEERQRGNFPDRFSGHQFPNYSSELNVNALLLGDSALYLCASSLGQGSYNEQFFGPGTRLTVL.